These T cell receptor beta chains were read from a single sample in a study of beta chain features in type 1 diabetes. Here immunoSEQ multiplex PCR was the method, and the copy in TCRdb shows in-frame clones only, minus some. The table shows some 150,000 clones, with 8.5% to 10% occurring only once. The specimen sequenced was central memory CD4+ T cells from blood. The receptors stem from a woman in her twenties or thirties with type 1 diabetes. The CDR3 runs from the conserved cysteine through the conserved F or W. Fields, in order: J gene, V gene, CDR3 length, clone size, D gene, CDR3 protein, CDR3 DNA. D genes are given only for firm matches. Some rows have no size entry. The others give once, few or many, or a class for an expanded clone.

TRBJ2-1 TRBV30 15 few TRBD2 CAWGPSGRAPNEQFF TGTGCCTGGGGGCCTAGCGGGAGGGCTCCCAATGAGCAGTTCTTC
TRBJ2-5 TRBV6-1 13 few NA CASSGGLSETQYF TGTGCCAGCAGTGGGGGACTGTCGGAGACCCAGTACTTC
TRBJ2-7 TRBV29-1 12 few TRBD1 CSVGTGDGEQYF TGCAGCGTGGGGACAGGGGACGGCGAGCAGTACTTC
TRBJ2-1 TRBV15 14 few NA CATSKYSGVNEQFF TGTGCCACCAGCAAGTATTCAGGGGTTAATGAGCAGTTCTTC
TRBJ2-1 TRBV7-6 18 NA TRBD2 CASSLGKLLAAQYNEQFF TGTGCCAGCAGCTTGGGTAAATTGCTAGCGGCACAATACAATGAGCAGTTCTTC
TRBJ1-4 TRBV5-1 13 few NA CASGVGPNEKLFF TGCGCCAGCGGCGTGGGGCCTAATGAAAAACTGTTTTTT
TRBJ1-1 TRBV9 16 few NA CASSVDRAGLGTEAFF TGTGCCAGCAGCGTAGATCGGGCAGGGCTGGGCACTGAAGCTTTCTTT
TRBJ2-7 TRBV29-1 14 few TRBD1 CSGRGGTGGFEQYF TGCAGCGGCCGGGGGGGGACAGGGGGCTTCGAGCAGTACTTC
TRBJ2-3 TRBV5-1 14 once TRBD2 CASSLTSGSRTQYF TGCGCCAGCAGCTTGACTAGCGGGAGTCGTACGCAGTATTTT
TRBJ1-1 TRBV5-1 13 few NA CASSRDGGTEAFF TGCGCCAGCAGCAGAGACGGGGGGACTGAAGCTTTCTTT
TRBJ2-1 TRBV7-3 14 many TRBD2 CASSPGTSSNEQFF TGTGCCAGCAGCCCCGGGACTAGCTCCAATGAGCAGTTCTTC
TRBJ1-2 TRBV11-2 11 few NA CASSSNYGYTF TGTGCCAGCAGCTCGAACTATGGCTACACCTTC
TRBJ2-7 TRBV19 13 few TRBD2 CASSGLAGYEQYF TGTGCCAGTAGCGGACTAGCGGGTTACGAGCAGTACTTC
TRBJ1-1 TRBV2 16 NA TRBD1 CASTGDSNGLGAEAFF TGTGCCAGCACCGGGGACAGTAATGGCCTTGGCGCTGAAGCTTTCTTT